Following are 24 T cell receptor beta chains from one sample sequenced in a study of control samples from healthy donors and cancer patients. Produced via immunoSEQ multiplex PCR; TCRdb's table is partial and in-frame only. The profile covers 95,000 to 130,000 clones, with 88% appearing a single time and over 2% taken by the ten largest. Sequenced: blood. These receptors came from a woman in her 70s in good health.

Details on this clone: Other DNA sequences within the sample encode an identical CDR3. The rearrangement uses TRBV9 and TRBJ1-6; 11 nucleotides align to TRBD1. V lost 4 bases and J lost 7; bases outside the gene matches: 4. The CDR3 is made up of 15 amino acids. Germline CDR1 and CDR2: SGDLS and YYNGEE. The CDR3 is CASSTGQGGNSPLHF. The CDR3 nucleotides are TGTGCCAGCAGCACGGGACAGGGGGGAAATTCACCCCTCCACTTT.

The chain employs TRBV14 and TRBJ1-2; TRBD1 agrees at 11 bases. There are 15 residues in the CDR3. Looked up from germline, CDR1 is SGHDN and CDR2 is FVKESK. Trimming took 1 base from V and 8 from J; bases not matched to a gene: 6. The CDR3 is CASSQGYGTGGGYTF. In DNA, the CDR3 is TGTGCCAGCAGCCAAGGCTACGGGACAGGGGGAGGCTACACCTTC.

The chain carries TRBV5-1 and TRBJ1-5; D is uncertain. Germline CDR1 SGHRS, CDR2 YFSETQ. The CDR3 runs to 15 residues. V lost 5 bases, J lost 3 bases, and 15 bases lay in between. The CDR3 loop is CASRLNRANNQPQHF. The CDR3, as DNA: TGCGCCAGCAGATTAAACCGGGCCAACAATCAGCCCCAGCATTTT.

This clone has just one count. The chain is built from TRBV10-3 and TRBJ2-7; TRBD2 matches at 9 bases. From germline, CDR1 is ENHRY and CDR2 SYGVKD. V shed 11 bases, J shed 6 bases, and the junction held 14 bases outside the gene matches. The CDR3 extends over 14 amino acids. This chain's CDR3 is CAATKTGTSSEQYF. As DNA, the CDR3 is TGTGCCGCGACGAAAACCGGGACTAGCTCCGAGCAGTACTTC.

V usage is TRBV15 and J usage is TRBJ1-1; D unresolved. This CDR3 region has 12 residues. With 3 bases removed from V and 5 bases from J, the gap between germline ends came to 7 bases. The V gene's germline CDR1 is LNHNV and CDR2 YYDKDF (reference sequence). The DNA of the CDR3 is TGTGCCACCAGCAGGCATCGAACTGAAGCTTTCTTT. Its translation: CATSRHRTEAFF.

V and J are TRBV15 and TRBJ2-7; the D is unclear. The CDR3 is 13 residues long. The V end lost 2 bases, the J end lost 1 base, and 6 bases lay between the germline ends. CDR1 is LNHNV, CDR2 YYDKDF, per germline (reference sequence). CDR3: CATSRSPSYEQYF. In DNA, the CDR3 is TGTGCCACCAGCAGAAGCCCGTCCTACGAGCAGTACTTC. Full variable domain (outside the CDR3, taken from reference TRBV15 and TRBJ2-7): DAMVIQNPRYQVTQFGKPVTLSCSQTLNHNVMYWYQQKSSQAPKLLFHYYDKDFNNEADTPDNFQSRRPNTSFCFLDIRSPGLGDTAMYLCATSRSPSYEQYFGPGTRLTVT.

About this clone: Sequence at one end of the junction differs from germline and may be a read error. The rearrangement uses TRBV2 and TRBJ1-2; no clear D gene. Per the germline V gene, CDR1 is SNHLY and CDR2 is FYNNEI. The CDR3 spans 11 residues. CDR3: CASSEDRRKDF. CDR3 DNA sequence: TGTGCCAGCAGTGAAGACCGGCGGAAAGACTTC. The full variable domain, in which reference TRBV2 and TRBJ1-2 provide the parts outside the CDR3, is EPEVTQTPSHQVTQMGQEVILRCVPISNHLYFYWYRQILGQKVEFLVSFYNNEISEKSEIFDDQFSVERPDGSNFTLKIRSTKLEDSAMYFCASSEDRRKDFGSGTRLTVV.

The rearrangement uses TRBV5-1 and TRBJ2-7; 10 bases align to TRBD1. The CDR3 length is 14 residues. The V gene end was trimmed by 7 bases and the J gene end by 4 bases; junction bases not matched to a gene: 8. Germline lookup yields CDR1 SGHRS and CDR2 YFSETQ. The CDR3: CASSATGGVYEQYF. The CDR3 coding sequence is TGCGCCAGCTCTGCGACAGGGGGCGTTTACGAGCAGTACTTC.

The chain has TRBV29-1 and TRBJ2-1, with D perhaps TRBD2 (5 bases). The ends were cut back, 7 bases at V and 3 bases at J, with 16 bases in the middle. CDR1 is SQVTM, CDR2 ANQGSEA, per germline. The CDR3 runs 14 residues. CDR3: CSAPGRELYNEQFF. CDR3 bases: TGCAGCGCCCCGGGAAGGGAACTCTACAATGAGCAGTTCTTC.

J is TRBJ1-2 and V is TRBV27; no reliable D call. Per the germline V gene, CDR1 is MNHEY and CDR2 is SMNVEV (reference sequence). Trimming took 1 base from V and 0 from J, leaving 6 bases between them. The CDR3 runs to 14 residues. The CDR3 coding sequence is TGTGCCAGCAGTTTATACTCCGCTAACTATGGCTACACCTTC. It yields the protein CASSLYSANYGYTF.

V usage is TRBV6-2 or TRBV6-3 and J usage is TRBJ2-2; TRBD1 aligns across 9 bases. This CDR3 comprises 18 residues. The V and J ends lost 0 bases and 5 bases, in that order; junction bases with no gene match: 10. CDR1 MNHEY and CDR2 SVGEGT come from the germline V gene. This chain's CDR3 is CASSYSLARDRETGELFF. DNA for the CDR3: TGTGCCAGCAGTTACTCTTTAGCGAGGGACAGGGAAACCGGGGAGCTGTTTTTT.

The chain recombines TRBV11-2 with TRBJ1-2; D is ambiguous. V was clipped by 5 bases and J by 3 bases, with 16 bases between them. The CDR3 loop spans 15 amino acids. From germline, CDR1 is SGHAT and CDR2 FQNNGV. CDR3 nucleotide sequence: TGTGCCAGCAGCCCACCGGGTTGGATTGACTATGGCTACACCTTC. Protein product: CASSPPGWIDYGYTF.

This clone was seen once. The junction shows a germline mismatch at one end, possibly a read error. Within the sample, other DNA sequences also encode this same CDR3. The chain is built from TRBV7-3 and TRBJ2-3; D possibly matches TRBD1 or TRBD2 (5 bases each). Germline V gives CDR1 SGHTA, CDR2 FQGTGA. The CDR3 sequence is 14 residues long. CDR3 protein: CASSLTGRADTQYF. CDR3 coding DNA: TGTGCCAGCAGCCTAACGGGGCGCGCAGATACGCAGTATTTT.

This chain links TRBV4-1 with TRBJ1-2; 8 bases are a match to TRBD1. J lost 6 bases, V lost 6 bases, and 15 bases had no gene match. Germline loops: CDR1 MGHRA, CDR2 YSYEKL. The CDR3 has 16 residues. In DNA form, the CDR3 reads TGCGCCAGCAGGGCGACAGGGGCTTTTACACCTCATGGCTACACCTTC. Translated, it gives CASRATGAFTPHGYTF.

This clone was counted a few times. The V call is TRBV7-3, the J call TRBJ2-7, with 10 bases identical to TRBD1. Trimming at V came to 5 bases and at J to 7 bases, leaving 11 bases not matched to a gene. CDR3 length: 15 residues. CDR1 is SGHTA and CDR2 is FQGTGA in the germline V gene. The chain's CDR3 is CASSATGTGDREQYF. The CDR3 nucleotides read TGTGCCAGCAGCGCGACCGGGACAGGGGACAGAGAGCAGTACTTC.

The V gene is TRBV3-1 (or the pseudogene TRBV3-2), the J gene TRBJ2-3; TRBD2 matches 10 bases. The CDR3 contains 15 residues. The junction had 7 bases not matched to a gene; V was cut back by 5 bases and J by 5 bases. Per germline, CDR1 LGHDT and CDR2 YNNKEL (reference sequence). The CDR3: CASSRPAGGLDTQYF. DNA for the CDR3: TGTGCCAGCAGCAGGCCAGCGGGGGGGCTAGATACGCAGTATTTT.

The rearrangement uses TRBV18 and TRBJ1-2; 8 nucleotides agree with TRBD1. The V and J ends lost 5 bases and 8 bases, in that order; junction bases with no gene match: 7. This CDR3 spans 13 amino acids. Per the germline V gene, CDR1 is KGHSH and CDR2 is LQKENI. The CDR3: CASSKDREGGYTF. The CDR3 DNA follows: TGTGCCAGCTCAAAGGACAGGGAGGGAGGCTACACCTTC.

The CDR3 sequence: CASSFTSGGTDTQYF. The CDR3, as DNA: TGTGCCAGCAGCTTTACTAGCGGGGGAACAGATACGCAGTATTTT. The gene calls are TRBV6-5 and TRBJ2-3; TRBD2 matches at 11 bases. V shed 6 bases, J shed 3 bases, and the junction held 5 bases outside the gene matches. Germline V gene lookup returns CDR1 MNHEY and CDR2 SVGAGI. CDR3 size: 15 residues.

The genes are TRBV6-6 and TRBJ2-6; D is uncertain. Trimming removed 5 bases at V and 0 bases at J, with 8 bases between. Germline V gene sequence: CDR1 MNHNY, CDR2 SVGAGI (reference sequence). This CDR3 is built from 15 residues. The CDR3: CASSALNSGANVLTF. In DNA form, the CDR3 reads TGTGCCAGCAGTGCTCTCAACTCTGGGGCCAACGTCCTGACTTTC.

The gene calls are TRBV9 and TRBJ1-2, with no clear D. Trimming took off 6 bases at V and 4 bases at J, with 7 bases between the two ends. This CDR3 is 11 amino acids long. Germline V gene sequence: CDR1 SGDLS, CDR2 YYNGEE. The CDR3 sequence is CASNSAYGYTF. The CDR3 DNA sequence: TGTGCCAGCAATTCAGCCTATGGCTACACCTTC.

The chain carries TRBV7-2 and TRBJ2-3; 7 bases match TRBD2. The CDR3 is 15 residues long. With V trimmed by 3 bases and J by 4 bases, 7 bases remained unmatched. Germline values: CDR1 SGHTA, CDR2 FQGNSA. CDR3 residues: CASSLWTSMSDTQYF. Here the CDR3 DNA reads TGTGCCAGCAGCTTGTGGACTAGTATGTCAGATACGCAGTATTTT.

Here the CDR3 DNA reads TGTGCCAGCCAACTAGCGCCCCGGGAGCTGTTTTTT. Amino acids: CASQLAPRELFF. The chain uses TRBV2 and TRBJ2-2, with 7 positions matching TRBD2. The CDR3 consists of 12 residues. CDR1 and CDR2 from the germline V gene are SNHLY and FYNNEI. V lost 8 bases to trimming and J lost 9 bases; unmatched junction nucleotides: 6.

The genes are TRBV7-2 and TRBJ1-1, with D possibly TRBD1 on 6 matching bases. The CDR3 is 13 residues long. From germline, CDR1 is SGHTA and CDR2 FQGNSA. Trimming left V 5 bases short and J 8 bases short, with 15 bases between. CDR3 region: CASSPGQRPEAFF. CDR3 nucleotides: TGTGCCAGCAGCCCAGGACAGCGCCCGGAAGCTTTCTTT.

Only one count was recorded for this clone. The V call is TRBV4-1, the J call TRBJ1-5; no reliable D call. Per the germline V gene, CDR1 is MGHRA and CDR2 is YSYEKL. The V end was cut by 4 bases, the J end by 2 bases, with 9 bases between. This CDR3 has 14 amino acids. CDR3 DNA sequence: TGCGCCAGCAGCCCTCAGACCGGCAATCAGCCCCAGCATTTT. Its translation is CASSPQTGNQPQHF.